This T cell receptor beta chain derives from a study of cytomegalovirus exposure and HLA in healthy donors. As for this clone: As yet, its antigen is unknown.

The PCR employed 60 Vbeta primers together with 13 Jbeta primers. Sequencing used immunoSEQ multiplex PCR; TCRdb keeps in-frame clones, though not all of them. Here the sample table reports about 49,000 clones. The CDR3 is 14 residues long. The germline gives CDR1 MNHEY, CDR2 SMNVEV (reference sequence). The V end lost 7 bases, the J end lost 1 base, and 10 bases lay between the germline ends. The study's findings and limits: The study flagged about 160 TCR beta chains as cytomegalovirus-associated. Later genetic work tied a missense DCLRE1C variant to beta-chain V and J trimming.

V usage is TRBV27 and J usage is TRBJ2-2; tentative D call: TRBD2 (5 bases). This sequence originates from a young man in good health and CMV-seropositive. The material sequenced was PBMCs. CDR3 sequence: CASIGGQNTGELFF. The CDR3 bases are TGTGCCAGCATAGGCGGGCAGAACACCGGGGAGCTGTTTTTT.